The text below deals with one TCR beta chain. Looked up from germline, CDR1 is MNHNY and CDR2 is SVGAGI (reference sequence). The CDR3 length is 15 residues. V gave up 6 bases and J gave up 4 bases; unmatched junction bases: 9. These data originate in a study of cytomegalovirus exposure and HLA in healthy donors. 13 Jbeta primers and 60 Vbeta primers were used for the PCR. Some clones are missing from TCRdb's copy, which holds only in-frame ones; the method was immunoSEQ multiplex PCR. The data include around 150,000 clones; the top ten clones carry roughly 2.7%. The chain couples TRBV6-6 to TRBJ1-1; 9 nucleotides line up with TRBD1. The source of this sequence is a man between 35 and 55 years old in good health and CMV-seronegative. Material for sequencing was PBMCs. DNA for the CDR3: TGTGCCAGCAGACCATCGGGACAGGGAGGCACTGAAGCTTTCTTT. Translating gives CASRPSGQGGTEAFF.